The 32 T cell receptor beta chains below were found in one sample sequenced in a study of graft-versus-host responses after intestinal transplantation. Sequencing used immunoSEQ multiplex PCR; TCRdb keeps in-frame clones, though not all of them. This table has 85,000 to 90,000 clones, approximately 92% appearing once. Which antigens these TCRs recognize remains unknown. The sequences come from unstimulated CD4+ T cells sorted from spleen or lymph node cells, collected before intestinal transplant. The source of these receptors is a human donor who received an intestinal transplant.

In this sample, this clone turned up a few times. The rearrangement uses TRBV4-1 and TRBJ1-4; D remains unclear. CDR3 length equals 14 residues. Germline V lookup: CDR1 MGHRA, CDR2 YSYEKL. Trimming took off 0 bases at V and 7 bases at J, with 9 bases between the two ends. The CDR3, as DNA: TGCGCCAGCAGCCAAGAAGGAGGCCGTGAAAAACTGTTTTTT. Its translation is CASSQEGGREKLFF.

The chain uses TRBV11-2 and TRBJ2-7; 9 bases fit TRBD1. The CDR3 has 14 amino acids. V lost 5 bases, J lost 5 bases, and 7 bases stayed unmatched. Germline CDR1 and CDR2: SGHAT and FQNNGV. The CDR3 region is CASSRTGVGNEQYF. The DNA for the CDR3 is TGTGCCAGCAGCCGGACAGGGGTGGGGAACGAGCAGTACTTC.

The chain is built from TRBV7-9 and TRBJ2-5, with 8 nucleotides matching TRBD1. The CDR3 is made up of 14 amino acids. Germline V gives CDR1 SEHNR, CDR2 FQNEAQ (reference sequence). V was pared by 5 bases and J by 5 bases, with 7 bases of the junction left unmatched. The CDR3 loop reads CASSPGQGGETQYF. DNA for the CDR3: TGTGCCAGCAGCCCCGGACAGGGCGGCGAGACCCAGTACTTC.

Here the CDR3 reads CAVGQTGADTQYF. For the CDR3, the DNA is TGTGCCGTGGGGCAGACAGGGGCAGATACGCAGTATTTT. V is TRBV19 and J is TRBJ2-3; TRBD1 matches at 8 bases. CDR1 and CDR2 (germline): LNHDA, SQIVND (reference sequence). With 11 bases clipped from V and 4 bases from J, the junction kept 8 bases outside the gene matches. The CDR3 length is 13 residues.

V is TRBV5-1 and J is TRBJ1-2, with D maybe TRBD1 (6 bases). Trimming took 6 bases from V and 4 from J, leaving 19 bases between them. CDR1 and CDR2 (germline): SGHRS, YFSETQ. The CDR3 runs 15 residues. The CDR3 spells CASITMDRASYGYTF. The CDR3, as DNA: TGCGCCAGCATTACCATGGACAGAGCCTCCTATGGCTACACCTTC.

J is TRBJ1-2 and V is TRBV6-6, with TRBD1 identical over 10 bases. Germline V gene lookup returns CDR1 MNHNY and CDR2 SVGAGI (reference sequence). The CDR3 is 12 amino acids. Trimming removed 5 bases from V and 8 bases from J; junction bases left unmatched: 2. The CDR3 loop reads CASSRDRGGYTF. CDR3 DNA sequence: TGTGCCAGCAGTCGGGACAGGGGCGGCTACACCTTC.

CDR3 region: CASSQDRAGGGSPLHF. As DNA, the CDR3 is TGCGCCAGCAGCCAAGATAGGGCAGGGGGAGGATCACCCCTCCACTTT. This rearrangement joins TRBV4-1 to TRBJ1-6; 7 bases fit TRBD1. The V segment lost 0 bases and the J segment 10 bases; nucleotides outside the gene matches: 9. From germline, CDR1 is MGHRA and CDR2 YSYEKL. This CDR3 has 16 residues.

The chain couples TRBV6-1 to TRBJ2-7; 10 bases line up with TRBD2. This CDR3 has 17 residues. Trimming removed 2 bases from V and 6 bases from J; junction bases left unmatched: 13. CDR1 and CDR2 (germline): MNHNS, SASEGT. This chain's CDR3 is CASSELSGLAGEVEQYF. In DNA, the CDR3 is TGTGCCAGCAGTGAACTCTCGGGGCTAGCGGGAGAGGTCGAGCAGTACTTC.

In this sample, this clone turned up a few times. CDR3 loop: CASSPRDRGTDTQYF. The CDR3, as DNA: TGTGCCAGCAGCCCCCGGGACAGGGGCACAGATACGCAGTATTTT. The chain joins TRBV5-6 to TRBJ2-3; 9 bases match TRBD1. The CDR3 totals 15 residues. In germline, CDR1 is SGHDT, CDR2 YYEEEE. V lost 4 bases and J lost 1; bases outside the gene matches: 4.

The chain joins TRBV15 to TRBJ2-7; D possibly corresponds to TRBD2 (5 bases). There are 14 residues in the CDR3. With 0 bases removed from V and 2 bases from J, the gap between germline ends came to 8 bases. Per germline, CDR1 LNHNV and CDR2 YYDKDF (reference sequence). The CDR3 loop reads CATSRDGSAYEQYF. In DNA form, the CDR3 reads TGTGCCACCAGCAGAGATGGGAGTGCCTACGAGCAGTACTTC.

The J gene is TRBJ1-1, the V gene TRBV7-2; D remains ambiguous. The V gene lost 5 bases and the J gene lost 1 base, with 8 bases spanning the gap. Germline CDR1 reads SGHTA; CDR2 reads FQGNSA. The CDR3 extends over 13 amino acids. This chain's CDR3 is CASSPQGNTEAFF. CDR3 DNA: TGTGCCAGCAGCCCCCAAGGGAACACTGAAGCTTTCTTT.

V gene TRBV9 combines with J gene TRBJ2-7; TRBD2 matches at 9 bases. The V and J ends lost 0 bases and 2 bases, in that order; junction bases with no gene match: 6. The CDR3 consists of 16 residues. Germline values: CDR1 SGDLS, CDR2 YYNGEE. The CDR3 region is CASSVGAGGPAYEQYF. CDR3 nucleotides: TGTGCCAGCAGCGTAGGGGCGGGAGGGCCCGCCTACGAGCAGTACTTC.

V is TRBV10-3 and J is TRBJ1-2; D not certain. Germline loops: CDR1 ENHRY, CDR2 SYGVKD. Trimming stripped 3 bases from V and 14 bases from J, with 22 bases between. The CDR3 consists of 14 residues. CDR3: CAISDGRPATEDTF. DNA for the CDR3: TGTGCCATCAGTGACGGCCGACCTGCGACGGAGGATACCTTC.

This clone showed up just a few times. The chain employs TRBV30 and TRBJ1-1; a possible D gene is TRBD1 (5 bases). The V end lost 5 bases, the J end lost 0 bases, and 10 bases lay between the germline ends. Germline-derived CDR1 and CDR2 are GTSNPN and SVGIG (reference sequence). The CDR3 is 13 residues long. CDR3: CAWGTSMNTEAFF. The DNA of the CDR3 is TGTGCCTGGGGGACGTCTATGAACACTGAAGCTTTCTTT.

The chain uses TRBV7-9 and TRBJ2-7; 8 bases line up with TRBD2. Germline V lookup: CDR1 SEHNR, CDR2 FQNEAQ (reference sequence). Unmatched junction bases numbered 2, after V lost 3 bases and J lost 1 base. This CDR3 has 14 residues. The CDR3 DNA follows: TGTGCCAGCAGCTTCAGCGGGGGATCCTACGAGCAGTACTTC. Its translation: CASSFSGGSYEQYF.

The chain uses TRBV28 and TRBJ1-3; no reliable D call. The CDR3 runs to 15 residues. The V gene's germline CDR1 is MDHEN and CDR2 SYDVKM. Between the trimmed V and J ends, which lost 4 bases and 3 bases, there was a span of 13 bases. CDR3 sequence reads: CASSSTGRDGNTIYF. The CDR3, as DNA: TGTGCCAGCAGTTCGACGGGAAGGGATGGAAACACCATATATTTT.

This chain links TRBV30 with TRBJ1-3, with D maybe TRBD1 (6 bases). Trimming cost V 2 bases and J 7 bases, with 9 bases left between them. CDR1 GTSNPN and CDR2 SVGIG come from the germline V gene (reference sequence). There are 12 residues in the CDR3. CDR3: CAWSYRANTIYF. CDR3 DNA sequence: TGTGCCTGGAGTTACAGGGCGAACACCATATATTTT.

The CDR3 is CASSPVSSTDTQYF. The CDR3 DNA follows: TGTGCCAGCTCACCGGTATCTAGCACAGATACGCAGTATTTT. The J gene is TRBJ2-3, the V gene TRBV18; no clear D gene. V was clipped by 3 bases and J by 0 bases, with 7 bases between them. The CDR3 sequence is 14 residues long. CDR1 is KGHSH, CDR2 LQKENI, per germline.

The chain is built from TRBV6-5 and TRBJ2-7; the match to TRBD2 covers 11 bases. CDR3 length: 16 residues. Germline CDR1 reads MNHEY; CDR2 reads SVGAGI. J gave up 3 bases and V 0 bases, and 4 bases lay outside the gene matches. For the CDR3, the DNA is TGTGCCAGCAGTTACTCGCTAGCGGGAGGCTTCTACGAGCAGTACTTC. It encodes CASSYSLAGGFYEQYF.

This chain's CDR3 is CASSLGSGSYTF. Here the CDR3 DNA reads TGTGCCAGCAGCTTAGGGTCCGGCTCTTACACCTTC. This rearrangement joins TRBV11-2 to TRBJ1-2; D gene uncertain. The CDR3 is 12 residues long. Germline CDR1 SGHAT, CDR2 FQNNGV. Trimming cost V 1 base and J 11 bases, with 11 bases left between them.

The CDR3 is CASSLSGGLNGYTF. For the CDR3, the DNA is TGTGCCAGCAGTTTATCAGGGGGGCTGAATGGCTACACCTTC. The rearrangement links TRBV27 to TRBJ1-2; maybe TRBD1 (6 bases). The CDR3 totals 14 residues. The germline gives CDR1 MNHEY, CDR2 SMNVEV (reference sequence). V shed 0 bases and J shed 6 bases, with 11 bases lying between them.

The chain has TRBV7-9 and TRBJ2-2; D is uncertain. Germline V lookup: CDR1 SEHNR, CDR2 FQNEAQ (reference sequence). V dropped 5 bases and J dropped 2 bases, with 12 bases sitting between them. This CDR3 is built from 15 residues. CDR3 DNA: TGTGCCAGCAGCCGGGCCGGGCCTAACACCGGGGAGCTGTTTTTT. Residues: CASSRAGPNTGELFF.

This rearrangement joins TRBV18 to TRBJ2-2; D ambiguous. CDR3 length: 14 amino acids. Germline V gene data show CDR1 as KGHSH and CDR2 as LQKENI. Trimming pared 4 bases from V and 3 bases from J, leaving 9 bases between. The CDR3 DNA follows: TGTGCCAGCTCACTGGGCCGGGACACCGGGGAGCTGTTTTTT. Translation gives CASSLGRDTGELFF.

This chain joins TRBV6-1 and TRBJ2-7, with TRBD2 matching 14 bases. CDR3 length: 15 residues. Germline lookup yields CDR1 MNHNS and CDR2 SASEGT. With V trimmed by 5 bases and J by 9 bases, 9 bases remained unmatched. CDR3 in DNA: TGTGCCAGCAGTTCTACAGGGACTAGCGGGAGCGGGCAGTACTTC. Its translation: CASSSTGTSGSGQYF.

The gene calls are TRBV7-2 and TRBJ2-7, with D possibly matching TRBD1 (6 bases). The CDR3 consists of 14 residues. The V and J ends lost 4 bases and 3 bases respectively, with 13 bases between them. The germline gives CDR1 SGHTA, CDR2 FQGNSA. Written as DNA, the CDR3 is TGTGCCAGCAGCTCCGGGACACATCGCTACGAGCAGTACTTC. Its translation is CASSSGTHRYEQYF.

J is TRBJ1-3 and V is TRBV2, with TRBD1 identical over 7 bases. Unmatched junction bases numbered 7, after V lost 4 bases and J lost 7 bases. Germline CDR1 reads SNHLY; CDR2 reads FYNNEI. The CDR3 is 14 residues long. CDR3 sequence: CASSVGQGVNTIYF. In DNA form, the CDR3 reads TGTGCCAGCAGTGTGGGTCAGGGGGTGAACACCATATATTTT. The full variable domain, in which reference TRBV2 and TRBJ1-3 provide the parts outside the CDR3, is EPEVTQTPSHQVTQMGQEVILRCVPISNHLYFYWYRQILGQKVEFLVSFYNNEISEKSEIFDDQFSVERPDGSNFTLKIRSTKLEDSAMYFCASSVGQGVNTIYFGEGSWLTVV.

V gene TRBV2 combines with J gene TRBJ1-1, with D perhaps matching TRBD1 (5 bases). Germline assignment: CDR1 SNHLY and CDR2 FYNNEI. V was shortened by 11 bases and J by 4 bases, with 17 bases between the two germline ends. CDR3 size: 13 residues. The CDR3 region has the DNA TGTGCCTCAAAGGGGTCTGGGGGCACTGAAGCTTTCTTT. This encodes CASKGSGGTEAFF. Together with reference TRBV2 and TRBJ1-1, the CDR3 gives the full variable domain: EPEVTQTPSHQVTQMGQEVILRCVPISNHLYFYWYRQILGQKVEFLVSFYNNEISEKSEIFDDQFSVERPDGSNFTLKIRSTKLEDSAMYFCASKGSGGTEAFFGQGTRLTVV.

CDR3: CASSQSGGTGYHRNQPQHF. Here the CDR3 DNA reads TGCGCCAGCAGTCAATCGGGGGGGACAGGGTATCATAGAAATCAGCCCCAGCATTTT. This sequence joins TRBV23-1 and TRBJ1-5, with 9 bases matching TRBD1. TRBV23-1 is classed as an ORF, of uncertain function. The CDR3 consists of 19 residues. V lost 0 bases to trimming and J lost 4 bases; unmatched junction nucleotides: 13.

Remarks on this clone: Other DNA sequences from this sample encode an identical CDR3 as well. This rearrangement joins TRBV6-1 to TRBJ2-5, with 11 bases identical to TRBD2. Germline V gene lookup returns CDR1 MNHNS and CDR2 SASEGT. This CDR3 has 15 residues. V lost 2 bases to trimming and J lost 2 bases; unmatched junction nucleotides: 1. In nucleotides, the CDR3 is TGTGCCAGCAGTGAATGGACTAGCGGGCAAGAGACCCAGTACTTC. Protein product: CASSEWTSGQETQYF.

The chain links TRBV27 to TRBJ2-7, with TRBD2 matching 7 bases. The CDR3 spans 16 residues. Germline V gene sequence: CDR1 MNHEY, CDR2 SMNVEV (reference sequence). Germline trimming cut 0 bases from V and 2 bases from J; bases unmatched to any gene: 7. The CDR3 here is CASSLSVRLATYEQYF. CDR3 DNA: TGTGCCAGCAGTTTATCGGTTAGACTAGCCACCTACGAGCAGTACTTC.

The CDR3 coding sequence is TGTGCCGGGGGAGGGGGCTACGAGCAGTACTTC. Its protein product is CAGGGGYEQYF. The J gene is TRBJ2-7, the V gene TRBV6-5; perhaps TRBD2 as D (7 bases). V dropped 11 bases and J dropped 3 bases, with 11 bases sitting between them. The germline gives CDR1 MNHEY, CDR2 SVGAGI. The CDR3 length is 11 residues.

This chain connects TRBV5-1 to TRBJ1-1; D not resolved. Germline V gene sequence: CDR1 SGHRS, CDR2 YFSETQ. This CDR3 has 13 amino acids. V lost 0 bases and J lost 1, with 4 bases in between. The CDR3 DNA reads TGCGCCAGCAGCTTGGATACGAACACTGAAGCTTTCTTT. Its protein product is CASSLDTNTEAFF.